One sample yielded the 16 T cell receptor beta chains listed below, sequenced in a study of T cells after yellow fever vaccination. One entry per CDR3 protein, called by TCRdb with MiXCR from the 5' RACE reads. The sample lists around 330,000 distinct CDR3 sequences; approximately 3.8% were seen once. Here the sequenced sample was PBMCs, taken on the day of the yellow fever booster vaccination. The receptor set was obtained from a man in his late teens or twenties who received the YFV17D yellow fever vaccine.

The chain couples TRBV28 to TRBJ1-1; no reliable D call. The length of the CDR3 is 13 residues. Trimming took off 3 bases at V and 6 bases at J, with 11 bases between the two ends. Per the germline V gene, CDR1 is MDHEN and CDR2 is SYDVKM. As DNA, the CDR3 is TGTGCCAGCAGTTTTTCCGTTAAAGCTGAAGCTTTCTTT. This codes for CASSFSVKAEAFF.

The sample holds many counts of this clonotype. V and J are TRBV29-1 and TRBJ2-3; 9 bases line up with TRBD1. The CDR3 has 15 residues. Germline CDR1 SQVTM, CDR2 ANQGSEA. The V and J ends lost 1 base and 4 bases, in that order; junction bases with no gene match: 6. CDR3 in DNA: TGCAGCGTTGAAGGCAAACAGGGGGCTGCAGATACGCAGTATTTT. Amino acid sequence: CSVEGKQGAADTQYF.

The sample holds a few counts of this clonotype. CDR3 sequence (DNA): TGTGCCAGCGGTACCTCAGGGGGCCGAAGCAGCAATGAGCAGTTCTTC. This sequence encodes CASGTSGGRSSNEQFF. This sequence joins TRBV6-2 or TRBV6-3 and TRBJ2-1, with 8 positions matching TRBD1. CDR3 length: 16 residues. V gave up 8 bases and J gave up 6 bases; unmatched junction bases: 15. Per germline, CDR1 MNHEY and CDR2 SVGEGT.

This clonotype was counted many times. The chain employs TRBV28 and TRBJ2-7; TRBD1 matches at 8 bases. This CDR3 is 13 amino acids long. Looked up from germline, CDR1 is MDHEN and CDR2 is SYDVKM. V lost 10 bases and J lost 2; bases outside the gene matches: 7. This chain's CDR3 is CATSAGGPYEQYV. CDR3 in DNA: TGTGCCACCTCGGCAGGGGGCCCCTACGAGCAGTACGTC.

This clonotype was counted many times. The chain carries TRBV3-1 and TRBJ1-4; possible D gene TRBD1, 5 bases. The CDR3 runs to 16 residues. The germline CDR1 and CDR2 sequences are LGHDT and YNNKEL (reference sequence). V shed 4 bases and J shed 0 bases, with 12 bases lying between them. The CDR3 protein is CASSPGHHATNEKLFF. For the CDR3, the DNA is TGTGCCAGCAGCCCCGGACACCATGCAACTAATGAAAAACTGTTTTTT.

To note about this clonotype: A clone one base away is much larger, so this may be a read error. CDR3 loop: CASSDAAAYGYTF. CDR3 sequence (DNA): TGTGCCAGCAGTGATGCGGCAGCCTATGGCTACACCTTC. This chain joins TRBV2 and TRBJ1-2; no reliable D call. Germline assignment: CDR1 SNHLY and CDR2 FYNNEI. The CDR3 is 13 residues long. The V end lost 3 bases, the J end lost 4 bases, and 9 bases lay between the germline ends.

At least ten counts were recorded for this clonotype. The CDR3 region is CASREPGQGKETQYF. In nucleotides, the CDR3 is TGTGCCAGCAGGGAACCGGGACAGGGGAAAGAGACCCAGTACTTC. The gene calls are TRBV6-6 and TRBJ2-5; 10 positions match TRBD1. This CDR3 region has 15 residues. V gave up 6 bases and J gave up 3 bases; unmatched junction bases: 7. Germline assignment: CDR1 MNHNY and CDR2 SVGAGI (reference sequence).

This clonotype was seen at least ten times. The V gene is TRBV7-2, the J gene TRBJ1-2, with a possible D match to TRBD1 (6 bases). Germline V gives CDR1 SGHTA, CDR2 FQGNSA. This CDR3 has 15 amino acids. Trimming removed 3 bases at V and 3 bases at J, with 14 bases between. The CDR3 reads CASSLSTQGYYGYTF. The CDR3 DNA follows: TGTGCCAGCAGCTTGTCCACACAGGGTTACTATGGCTACACCTTC.

Only a few counts were recorded for this clonotype. V is TRBV7-3 and J is TRBJ2-7; D gene ambiguous. The germline V gene encodes CDR1 SGHTA and CDR2 FQGTGA. The CDR3 length is 13 residues. The germline V and J ends were trimmed by 5 bases and 4 bases, with 12 bases remaining between them. CDR3 sequence (DNA): TGTGCCAGCAGCCTAGGTGATCGGTACGAGCAGTACTTC. Protein product: CASSLGDRYEQYF.

This chain joins TRBV11-2 and TRBJ2-5, with 9 positions matching TRBD2. CDR1 is SGHAT, CDR2 FQNNGV, per germline. Unmatched junction bases numbered 14, after V lost 5 bases and J lost 4 bases. This CDR3 spans 17 amino acids. CDR3 loop: CASSLRAGGQSAETQYF. DNA for the CDR3: TGTGCCAGCAGCCTCCGGGCGGGGGGGCAGTCGGCAGAGACCCAGTACTTC.

This clonotype is medium-sized within its sample. The V gene is TRBV5-1, the J gene TRBJ2-7, with 8 bases identical to TRBD1. CDR1 SGHRS and CDR2 YFSETQ come from the germline V gene. The CDR3 contains 14 residues. CDR3 sequence: CASSLTSGTGTLFV. The CDR3, as DNA: TGCGCCAGCAGCTTGACCTCCGGGACAGGCACATTGTTCGTC.

This clonotype was seen a few times. This chain links TRBV20-1 with TRBJ1-3; D is unresolved. Germline CDR1 DFQATT, CDR2 SNEGSKA (reference sequence). Trimming left V 0 bases short and J 4 bases short, with 10 bases between. The CDR3 is made up of 14 amino acids. The DNA for the CDR3 is TGCAGTGCTAGAGATTATGGTGCCGGAAACACCATATATTTT. It encodes CSARDYGAGNTIYF.

This clonotype came up a few times. In DNA form, the CDR3 reads TGTGCCATCAGGATCCGGGACGGGACTGATAATTCACCCCTCCACTTT. Its protein is CAIRIRDGTDNSPLHF. The J gene is TRBJ1-6, the V gene TRBV10-3; D perhaps matches TRBD1 (5 bases). Germline CDR1 ENHRY, CDR2 SYGVKD. The CDR3 loop spans 16 amino acids. The V end was cut by 6 bases, the J end by 5 bases, with 17 bases between.

This clonotype was seen many times. The chain combines TRBV6-5 with TRBJ2-4, with D possibly being TRBD2 (6 bases). Germline values: CDR1 MNHEY, CDR2 SVGAGI. With 4 bases removed from V and 4 bases from J, the gap between germline ends came to 8 bases. The CDR3 length is 13 residues. This chain's CDR3 is CASSLGGKNIQYF. CDR3 sequence (DNA): TGTGCCAGCAGTTTAGGAGGGAAAAACATTCAGTACTTC.

This clonotype was seen repeatedly, ten times or more. The J gene is TRBJ2-5, the V gene TRBV6-2 or TRBV6-3; D is perhaps TRBD2 (5 bases). The V end lost 6 bases, the J end lost 2 bases, and 19 bases lay between the germline ends. Germline V gene data show CDR1 as MNHEY and CDR2 as SVGEGT. CDR3 length: 16 residues. DNA of the CDR3: TGTGCCAGCAGCGACACCTCTCTCACGGGGCAAGAGACCCAGTACTTC. Translated, it gives CASSDTSLTGQETQYF.

This clonotype was recorded at least ten times. This chain uses TRBV2 with TRBJ2-7; D not certain. There are 12 residues in the CDR3. Germline-derived CDR1 and CDR2 are SNHLY and FYNNEI. The V end lost 5 bases, the J end lost 0 bases, and 5 bases lay between the germline ends. CDR3 in amino acids: CASSRTSYEQYV. As DNA, the CDR3 is TGTGCCAGCAGTCGGACCTCCTACGAGCAGTACGTC.